The 12 T cell receptor beta chains below come from one sample, sequenced in a study of cytomegalovirus exposure and HLA in healthy donors. 13 Jbeta primers and 60 Vbeta primers were used for the PCR. The repertoire was sequenced with immunoSEQ multiplex PCR; TCRdb's copy has only in-frame clones and lacks some. The table shows 95,000 to 150,000 clones, with 80% occurring only once. Material: PBMCs. These receptors all stem from a female donor in good health and CMV-seropositive.

This clone was seen more than once but under ten times. J is TRBJ1-1 and V is TRBV29-1; 7 bases fit TRBD1. This CDR3 has 13 residues. V shed 7 bases and J 3 bases; nucleotides not matched to a gene: 8. Germline CDR1 reads SQVTM; CDR2 reads ANQGSEA. The CDR3 nucleotides are TGCAGCGGTAGACAGGGTCTCGACACTGAAGCTTTCTTT. As protein: CSGRQGLDTEAFF.

The chain uses TRBV19 and TRBJ1-2, with D tentatively TRBD1 (6 bases). The CDR3 spans 12 residues. Trimming removed 7 bases from V and 2 bases from J, with 8 bases in between. Germline V lookup: CDR1 LNHDA, CDR2 SQIVND (reference sequence). This CDR3 reads CASKQGNYGYTF. The CDR3 DNA sequence: TGTGCCAGTAAACAGGGAAACTATGGCTACACCTTC.

The chain uses TRBV6-5 and TRBJ1-2; D not resolved. V gave up 4 bases and J gave up 4 bases, with 16 bases separating them. The CDR3 is 15 residues long. Germline-derived CDR1 and CDR2 are MNHEY and SVGAGI. CDR3 sequence: CASSSLPTPSYGYTF. CDR3 DNA: TGTGCCAGCAGTTCCCTCCCGACACCATCCTATGGCTACACCTTC.

The genes are TRBV6-1 and TRBJ1-2; D unresolved. The CDR3 length is 14 residues. In germline, CDR1 is MNHNS, CDR2 SASEGT. Trimming pared 7 bases from V and 4 bases from J, leaving 16 bases between. The CDR3 DNA follows: TGTGCCAGCACTCGCACCGCCCGAGGCTATGGCTACACCTTC. It yields the protein CASTRTARGYGYTF.

The rearrangement joins TRBV6-4 to TRBJ1-1; TRBD1 is a possible D gene (6 bases). The germline V gene encodes CDR1 MRHNA and CDR2 SNTAGT. The length of the CDR3 is 13 residues. V was clipped by 2 bases and J by 7 bases, with 11 bases between them. In DNA, the CDR3 is TGTGCCAGCAGTGACGTCGAGGGGGATGAAGCTTTCTTT. Encoded protein: CASSDVEGDEAFF.

The chain recombines TRBV5-1 with TRBJ1-2, with D unresolved. This CDR3 region has 14 residues. Germline values: CDR1 SGHRS, CDR2 YFSETQ. Trimming cost V 0 bases and J 1 base, with 7 bases left between them. CDR3 sequence (DNA): TGCGCCAGCAGCTTGGATGCGCTTAACTATGGCTACACCTTC. Translation gives CASSLDALNYGYTF.

The CDR3 region is CASSATGGVTEAFF. The CDR3 nucleotides are TGCGCCAGCAGCGCGACAGGGGGAGTAACTGAAGCTTTCTTT. V gene TRBV5-1 combines with J gene TRBJ1-1; 9 nucleotides line up with TRBD1. The CDR3 runs to 14 residues. V lost 4 bases to trimming and J lost 5 bases; unmatched junction nucleotides: 6. Germline lookup yields CDR1 SGHRS and CDR2 YFSETQ.

This clone was recorded a few times. This chain uses TRBV27 with TRBJ1-6; 7 positions match TRBD1. V lost 4 bases to trimming and J lost 0 bases; unmatched junction nucleotides: 6. The CDR3 runs 17 residues. The V gene's germline CDR1 is MNHEY and CDR2 SMNVEV (reference sequence). The CDR3 DNA sequence: TGTGCCAGCAGTTCCGGACAGGCGAGCTCCTATAATTCACCCCTCCACTTT. This codes for CASSSGQASSYNSPLHF.

Concerning this clone: A junction boundary mismatches the germline segment, possibly from a read error. J is TRBJ1-3 and V is TRBV7-9; D is undetermined. Germline-derived CDR1 and CDR2 are SEHNR and FQNEAQ (reference sequence). The CDR3 runs to 15 residues. This CDR3 is CASRPRSSTGDTIYF. As DNA, the CDR3 is TGTGCCAGCAGGCCAAGATCGTCGACTGGAGACACCATATATTTT.

V usage is TRBV5-1 and J usage is TRBJ2-1; D is perhaps TRBD2 (7 bases). V was cut by 4 bases and J by 6 bases, with 17 bases left in between. This CDR3 is built from 15 residues. Germline V gene sequence: CDR1 SGHRS, CDR2 YFSETQ. The CDR3 nucleotides are TGCGCCAGCAGCCTACGGGGGGCTCCGGGCAATGAGCAGTTCTTC. Amino acids: CASSLRGAPGNEQFF.

The V gene is TRBV2, the J gene TRBJ1-2; maybe TRBD1 (6 bases). Trimming shortened V by 8 bases and J by 3 bases, and 10 bases separated the two germline ends. In germline, CDR1 is SNHLY, CDR2 FYNNEI. CDR3 length: 12 residues. The chain's CDR3 is CASLHRDYGYTF. In nucleotides, the CDR3 is TGTGCCAGCTTACACAGGGACTATGGCTACACCTTC.

This chain connects TRBV18 to TRBJ2-7, with 7 bases aligning to TRBD1. The CDR3 extends over 15 amino acids. Per the germline V gene, CDR1 is KGHSH and CDR2 is LQKENI. V gave up 5 bases and J gave up 4 bases; unmatched junction bases: 11. The CDR3 loop is CASSIQGYGEYEQYF. The CDR3 nucleotides read TGTGCCAGCTCAATACAGGGGTATGGGGAATACGAGCAGTACTTC. The complete variable domain, with remaining parts taken from reference TRBV18 and TRBJ2-7, reads NAGVMQNPRHLVRRRGQEARLRCSPMKGHSHVYWYRQLPEEGLKFMVYLQKENIIDESGMPKERFSAEFPKEGPSILRIQQVVRGDSAAYFCASSIQGYGEYEQYFGPGTRLTVT.